A single sample gave rise to the 5 T cell receptor beta chains below, sequenced in a study of shared clonotypes between healthy human individuals. TCRdb keeps only in-frame clones here, not all; method: immunoSEQ multiplex PCR. The sample has about 600,000 clones, around 97% seen once; the top ten hold around 0.057%. The sample taken for sequencing was naive CD4+ T cells sorted from blood. Subset specified: CD45RA+ positively selected. These receptors came from a woman in her 30s in good health.

This clone appeared once. The chain carries TRBV9 and TRBJ1-2; a weak D match, TRBD1 (6 bases). Trimming removed 0 bases from V and 5 bases from J, with 14 bases in between. The CDR3 has 15 residues. The V gene's germline CDR1 is SGDLS and CDR2 YYNGEE. CDR3: CASSVDVGQPYGYTF. The CDR3 DNA reads TGTGCCAGCAGCGTAGATGTGGGACAACCGTATGGCTACACCTTC.

The chain employs TRBV11-1 and TRBJ1-4; D may be TRBD1 (5 bases). The CDR3 spans 17 residues. Germline lookup yields CDR1 SGHAT and CDR2 FQDESV (reference sequence). V was clipped by 5 bases and J by 11 bases, with 27 bases between them. CDR3 loop: CASSPLGFGGGGEKLFF. CDR3 nucleotides: TGTGCCAGCAGCCCCTTGGGCTTTGGCGGTGGGGGAGAGAAACTGTTTTTT.

The rearrangement joins TRBV19 to TRBJ1-2; 10 bases agree with TRBD1. The CDR3 spans 16 residues. With 4 bases clipped from V and 1 base from J, the junction kept 6 bases outside the gene matches. Germline loops: CDR1 LNHDA, CDR2 SQIVND (reference sequence). CDR3 nucleotide sequence: TGTGCCAGTAGTAGGGACAGGGGCGAATTTAACTATGGCTACACCTTC. Translated: CASSRDRGEFNYGYTF.

Concerning this clone: In the same sample, other DNA sequences code for this CDR3. This chain uses TRBV11-2 with TRBJ1-5; tentatively, D is TRBD1 (5 bases). This CDR3 comprises 13 residues. CDR1 and CDR2 from the germline V gene are SGHAT and FQNNGV. V lost 5 bases to trimming and J lost 4 bases, with 9 bases between them. This CDR3 reads CASSLGRNQPQHF. DNA for the CDR3: TGTGCCAGCAGCCTGGGACGGAATCAGCCCCAGCATTTT. The variable domain in full, completed from reference TRBV11-2 and TRBJ1-5, reads EAGVAQSPRYKIIEKRQSVAFWCNPISGHATLYWYQQILGQGPKLLIQFQNNGVVDDSQLPKDRFSAERLKGVDSTLKIQPAKLEDSAVYLCASSLGRNQPQHFGDGTRLSIL.

This chain connects TRBV4-1 to TRBJ2-5; 12 bases fit TRBD2. The length of the CDR3 is 14 residues. Trimming at V came to 8 bases and at J to 7 bases, leaving 8 bases not matched to a gene. Looked up from germline, CDR1 is MGHRA and CDR2 is YSYEKL. For the CDR3, the DNA is TGCGCCAGCGGGGCTAGCGGGAGGGAGGGGACCCAGTACTTC. This encodes CASGASGREGTQYF.